The rows below give T cell receptor beta chains drawn from one sample of a study of OX40 agonist ivuxolimab in advanced cancers. TCRdb's table, derived via immunoSEQ multiplex PCR, lists solely in-frame clones and lacks some. This sample yields under 90,000 clones, of which around 85% are seen a single time; under 2.5% belongs to the top ten. Sequences were derived from CD4+ or CD8+ T cells sorted from blood, sampled in a trial of the OX40 agonist ivuxolimab. All receptors derive from an adult with an advanced solid tumor such as melanoma, head and neck, liver or kidney cancer. The CDR3 runs from the conserved cysteine through the conserved F or W. The D gene is left open where the match is weak. Clone size is not always given. Where it is, it says once, few, many or a class for expanded clones.

DNA	CDR3	length	J	size	D	V
-	CASSLGVVAGGSRFF	15	TRBJ2-1	-	-	TRBV5-4
TGTGCCAGCAGCCGGAGGGGAACAGCAGGGGGCTATGGCTACACCTTC	CASSRRGTAGGYGYTF	16	TRBJ1-2	once	TRBD1	TRBV5-6
TGTGCCAGCAATCTCTATAATTCACCCCTCCACTTT	CASNLYNSPLHF	12	TRBJ1-6	few	-	TRBV9
TGTGCCAGTAGTATCTCCGGACAGGGGGTTGCTGAAGCTTTCTTT	CASSISGQGVAEAFF	15	TRBJ1-1	-	TRBD1	TRBV19
TGCGCCAGCAGCTTGGACCTTAGTGAGCAGTTCTTC	CASSLDLSEQFF	12	TRBJ2-1	once	-	TRBV5-1
TGTGCCTACACACAGGGGGCGGTTGGAAACACCATATATTTT	CAYTQGAVGNTIYF	14	TRBJ1-3	once	TRBD1	TRBV30
TGTGCCAGCAGCCAAGCCGCAGGGCCGTCCTACGAGCAGTACTTC	CASSQAAGPSYEQYF	15	TRBJ2-7	-	-	TRBV14
TGTGCCAGCAGCTTATCTGGGACTAGCGGTTTCACAGATACGCAGTATTTT	CASSLSGTSGFTDTQYF	17	TRBJ2-3	-	TRBD2	TRBV13
TGTGCCAGCAGCTTCGGGGGACTTGGCACAGATACGCAGTATTTT	CASSFGGLGTDTQYF	15	TRBJ2-3	-	-	TRBV5-6
TGTGCTAGTGGGTCCGGGACTAGCGTCTACAATGAGCAGTTCTTC	CASGSGTSVYNEQFF	15	TRBJ2-1	-	TRBD2	TRBV12-5
TGTGCCACCGCTTCCCCCCCGGGACTAGCTTACAATGAGCAGTTCTTC	CATASPPGLAYNEQFF	16	TRBJ2-1	-	TRBD2	TRBV15
TGTGCCAGCAGCCGTTTGGGACAGGGGGGAACCTACGAGCAGTACTTC	CASSRLGQGGTYEQYF	16	TRBJ2-7	-	TRBD1	TRBV7-2
TGTGCCAGCAACCAGGGATACGAGCAGTACTTC	CASNQGYEQYF	11	TRBJ2-7	-	-	TRBV6-6
TGTGCCAGCAGCTTAGGTAGGCCCTACGAGCAGTACTTC	CASSLGRPYEQYF	13	TRBJ2-7	-	-	TRBV5-4
TGTGCCAGCAGCCCAGCGGGGCGAGGTGAAGCTTTCTTT	CASSPAGRGEAFF	13	TRBJ1-1	few	-	TRBV5-6
TGCGCCAGCAGCCACCCCGGGACCCTAGGGTCATCCGGGGAGCTGTTTTTT	CASSHPGTLGSSGELFF	17	TRBJ2-2	-	-	TRBV4-1
TGCGCCAGCAGCCAAGAAGACAGGGGTTACGAGCAGTACTTC	CASSQEDRGYEQYF	14	TRBJ2-7	-	TRBD1	TRBV4-1
TGTGCCTGGAGTGTACCCGGGGAGCTGTTTTTT	CAWSVPGELFF	11	TRBJ2-2	-	-	TRBV30
TGTGCCAGCAGCTTAAGGCCTAGCGTAAACACCGGGGAGCTGTTTTTT	CASSLRPSVNTGELFF	16	TRBJ2-2	-	-	TRBV7-3
TGTGCCAGCAGCTTAGCGCTAATGGTAGGGAGCAATCAGCCCCAGCATTTT	CASSLALMVGSNQPQHF	17	TRBJ1-5	-	-	TRBV7-8
TGTGCCAGCAGCGTTGGTCTCCGGGACAGAAGGAAGCAACCACCCCTCCACTTT	CASSVGLRDRRKQPPLHF	18	TRBJ1-6	-	TRBD1	TRBV7-2
TGTGCCAGCAGTTCCCGAACTAGCGGGGGTAACAATGAGCAGTTCTTC	CASSSRTSGGNNEQFF	16	TRBJ2-1	-	TRBD2	TRBV28
TGTGCCAGCTCTCACGGCCAAGCCTTGACCGGGGAGCTGTTTTTT	CASSHGQALTGELFF	15	TRBJ2-2	-	-	TRBV18
TGCGCCAGCAGCGCACAGGGTCCCCTGAAGGAGCAGTACTTC	CASSAQGPLKEQYF	14	TRBJ2-7	-	-	TRBV5-1
TGTGCCAGCAGGACTCTAGCGGGAGGGTTGGGTGAGCAGTTCTTC	CASRTLAGGLGEQFF	15	TRBJ2-1	-	TRBD2	TRBV2
TGTGCCAGCGTTCGACAGGGGGTTGCAGGCTACACCTTC	CASVRQGVAGYTF	13	TRBJ1-2	-	TRBD1	TRBV18
TGTGCCAGTAGTATCGGACAGGCGAACTCTGGAAACACCATATATTTT	CASSIGQANSGNTIYF	16	TRBJ1-3	-	TRBD1	TRBV19
TGTGCCAGCTCACCTCTTACAGGGTCTGGAACTGAAGCTTTCTTT	CASSPLTGSGTEAFF	15	TRBJ1-1	once	-	TRBV18
TGTGCCAGCAGCGAGGGGGGTCTCTCTGGAAACACCATATATTTT	CASSEGGLSGNTIYF	15	TRBJ1-3	few	-	TRBV9
TGTGCCAGCAGCTCACCGACAGGGGCCTATGGCTACACCTTC	CASSSPTGAYGYTF	14	TRBJ1-2	-	TRBD1	TRBV13
TGTGCCAGCCGATACCGTCCCTTTTCAGATACGCAGTATTTT	CASRYRPFSDTQYF	14	TRBJ2-3	-	-	TRBV27
TGTGCCAGCAGTTACTCGGCAGGGAGTGGAAACACCATATATTTT	CASSYSAGSGNTIYF	15	TRBJ1-3	-	-	TRBV6-5